These T cell receptor beta chains were read from a single sample in a study of shared clonotypes between healthy human individuals. Assay used: immunoSEQ multiplex PCR; TCRdb lists only in-frame clones, some missing. The sample consists of some 2,500,000 clones, around 92% of them appearing once. The specimen sequenced was naive CD4+ T cells from PBMCs. The receptors derive from a man between 18 and 29 years old in good health. Some clones in this sample may be carry-over from other donors' samples. Each CDR3 is given with its conserved first and last residue. A D gene is named only where the DNA matches it firmly.

j_call | v_call | cdr3_length | d_call | cdr3_aa
TRBJ2-1 | TRBV5-4 | 15 | TRBD1 | CASSAPGGSRNEQFF
TRBJ2-1 | TRBV20-1 | 11 | NA | CSAEQGSEQFF
TRBJ1-3 | TRBV28 | 14 | NA | CASSPPGVENTIYF
TRBJ1-2 | TRBV25-1 | 15 | NA | CASSENGPSSLRYTF
TRBJ1-2 | TRBV7-3 | 13 | NA | CASSFRDGYGYTF
TRBJ2-3 | TRBV9 | 13 | NA | CASSPDPTDTQYF
TRBJ2-1 | TRBV28 | 20 | TRBD2 | CASSLRGGRTLREVYNEQFF
TRBJ1-1 | TRBV28 | 13 | NA | CASSPPKNTEAFF
TRBJ2-1 | TRBV28 | 13 | NA | CASVEGLEYEQFF
TRBJ1-1 | TRBV7-3 | 16 | NA | CASSLSGIIVDTEAFF
TRBJ1-6 | TRBV7-9 | 14 | NA | CASSPGVDNSPLHF
TRBJ2-7 | TRBV11-3 | 15 | TRBD1 | CASSTPGTGTYEQYF
TRBJ1-1 | TRBV6-6 | 14 | NA | CASSYTIGNTEAFF
TRBJ1-1 | TRBV6-5 | 15 | NA | CASSYGDERSTEAFF
TRBJ1-1 | TRBV2 | 15 | TRBD1 | CASRLDRGGNTEAFF
TRBJ2-7 | TRBV11-1 | 12 | NA | CASGSAPSEQYF